These 12 T cell receptor beta chains originate from one sample sequenced in a study of blood T cell repertoires in COVID-19. Measured with immunoSEQ multiplex PCR; TCRdb has only the in-frame clones, and not every one. The sample has 120,000 to 150,000 clones; under 90% are singletons. The specimen sequenced was peripheral blood. These receptors all stem from a human donor in a cohort sampled during active COVID-19.

The V gene is TRBV5-1, the J gene TRBJ2-7; D remains ambiguous. This CDR3 has 14 amino acids. The V gene lost 0 bases and the J gene lost 2 bases, with 9 bases spanning the gap. Germline V gives CDR1 SGHRS, CDR2 YFSETQ. The CDR3 region is CASSLGDKPYEQYF. The CDR3 nucleotides are TGCGCCAGCAGCTTGGGAGACAAACCCTACGAGCAGTACTTC. The whole variable domain, filled in from reference TRBV5-1 and TRBJ2-7, reads KAGVTQTPRYLIKTRGQQVTLSCSPISGHRSVSWYQQTPGQGLQFLFEYFSETQRNKGNFPGRFSGRQFSNSRSEMNVSTLELGDSALYLCASSLGDKPYEQYFGPGTRLTVT.

The chain combines TRBV7-8 with TRBJ2-5; perhaps TRBD1 as D (5 bases). The length of the CDR3 is 12 residues. The germline V and J ends were trimmed by 2 bases and 5 bases, with 6 bases remaining between them. The germline gives CDR1 SGHVS, CDR2 FQNEAQ. CDR3 DNA sequence: TGTGCCAGCAGCTTATCAGGGGAGACCCAGTACTTC. It encodes CASSLSGETQYF. Variable domain in full (rest from reference TRBV7-8 and TRBJ2-5): GAGVSQSPRYKVAKRGQDVALRCDPISGHVSLFWYQQALGQGPEFLTYFQNEAQLDKSGLPSDRFFAERPEGSVSTLKIQRTQQEDSAVYLCASSLSGETQYFGPGTRLLVL.

The V call is TRBV12-3 or TRBV12-4, the J call TRBJ1-3, with D unclear. The CDR3 extends over 13 amino acids. Trimming removed 5 bases at V and 0 bases at J, with 5 bases between. This CDR3 reads CASSPSSGNTIYF. CDR3 bases: TGTGCCAGCAGTCCCTCCTCTGGAAACACCATATATTTT.

The chain uses TRBV19 and TRBJ2-3; a weak D match, TRBD2 (7 bases). CDR1 and CDR2 (germline): LNHDA, SQIVND (reference sequence). Trimming cost V 5 bases and J 1 base, with 13 bases left between them. The CDR3 runs to 15 residues. Here the CDR3 reads CASSGGGGRTDTQYF. The CDR3 coding sequence is TGTGCCAGTAGTGGGGGGGGCGGGCGCACAGATACGCAGTATTTT.

The chain employs TRBV7-2 and TRBJ1-2; D gene uncertain. Germline CDR1 is SGHTA and CDR2 is FQGNSA. The CDR3 spans 13 residues. Between the trimmed V and J ends, which lost 5 bases and 4 bases, there was a span of 11 bases. The CDR3 nucleotides read TGTGCCAGCAGCCCCGGGTCGGTCTATGGCTACACCTTC. Residues: CASSPGSVYGYTF.

V gene TRBV7-9 combines with J gene TRBJ1-6; D may be TRBD1 (6 bases). The CDR3 is made up of 16 amino acids. The germline V and J ends were trimmed by 3 bases and 9 bases, with 18 bases remaining between them. Germline assignment: CDR1 SEHNR and CDR2 FQNEAQ (reference sequence). The CDR3 loop reads CASSLAGGGLASPLHF. CDR3 bases: TGTGCCAGCAGCTTGGCGGGGGGGGGCTTGGCTTCACCCCTCCACTTT.

V gene TRBV5-1 combines with J gene TRBJ1-6; D unresolved. CDR3 length equals 12 residues. Germline-derived CDR1 and CDR2 are SGHRS and YFSETQ. Trimming took off 0 bases at V and 13 bases at J, with 8 bases between the two ends. DNA for the CDR3: TGCGCCAGCAGCTTGGAGGGCGGGCCCCTCCACTTT. It is translated as CASSLEGGPLHF.

The chain uses TRBV15 and TRBJ1-2; 10 bases are shared with TRBD1. Germline V gene data show CDR1 as LNHNV and CDR2 as YYDKDF (reference sequence). The CDR3 has 19 amino acids. The V gene end was trimmed by 4 bases and the J gene end by 2 bases; junction bases not matched to a gene: 16. CDR3: CATSIQTGGAPRLNYGYTF. The CDR3 DNA reads TGTGCCACCAGCATACAGACAGGGGGCGCCCCCCGGCTAAACTATGGCTACACCTTC.

The gene calls are TRBV7-9 and TRBJ1-1, with a weak D call TRBD1 (5 bases). The CDR3 is 15 residues long. V was trimmed by 3 bases and J by 1 base, leaving 12 bases between them. Germline V CDR1 and CDR2: SEHNR, FQNEAQ (reference sequence). The CDR3 nucleotides are TGTGCCAGCAGCTTGGGTGGGGGGACGAACACTGAAGCTTTCTTT. Translated: CASSLGGGTNTEAFF.

The chain couples TRBV6-5 to TRBJ1-2, with 7 bases matching TRBD1. Germline V gives CDR1 MNHEY, CDR2 SVGAGI. The V gene end was trimmed by 6 bases and the J gene end by 8 bases; junction bases not matched to a gene: 9. This CDR3 has 13 residues. The CDR3 is CASRNNRGGGYTF. CDR3 coding DNA: TGTGCCAGCAGGAATAACAGGGGAGGCGGCTACACCTTC.

The V gene is TRBV4-2, the J gene TRBJ1-6; D not resolved. Looked up from germline, CDR1 is LGHNA and CDR2 is YNFKEQ. This CDR3 contains 15 residues. Between the trimmed V and J ends, which lost 0 bases and 6 bases, there was a span of 9 bases. CDR3 sequence reads: CASSQDRTGNSPLHF. The DNA of the CDR3 is TGTGCCAGCAGCCAAGATCGGACTGGTAATTCACCCCTCCACTTT.

The chain couples TRBV9 to TRBJ2-3; 10 bases are a match to TRBD2. The ends lost 0 bases at V and 3 bases at J; junction bases unmatched: 4. CDR3 size: 16 residues. Germline V CDR1 and CDR2: SGDLS, YYNGEE. The CDR3 nucleotides read TGTGCCAGCAGCGTAGGGAGTAGCGGGAGGACAGATACGCAGTATTTT. Residues: CASSVGSSGRTDTQYF.